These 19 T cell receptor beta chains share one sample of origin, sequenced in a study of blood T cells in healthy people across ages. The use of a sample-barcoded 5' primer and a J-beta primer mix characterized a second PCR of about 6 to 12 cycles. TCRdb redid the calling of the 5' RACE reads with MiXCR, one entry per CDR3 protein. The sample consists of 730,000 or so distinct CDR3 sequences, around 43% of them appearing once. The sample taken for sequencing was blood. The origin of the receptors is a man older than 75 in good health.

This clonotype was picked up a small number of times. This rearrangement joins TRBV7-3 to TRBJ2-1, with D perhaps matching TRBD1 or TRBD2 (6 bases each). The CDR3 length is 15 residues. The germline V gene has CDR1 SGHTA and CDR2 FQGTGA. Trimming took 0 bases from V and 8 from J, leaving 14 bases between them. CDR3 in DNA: TGTGCCAGCAGCTTAACTTCCGGGGGCTGGGATGAGCAGTTCTTC. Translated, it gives CASSLTSGGWDEQFF.

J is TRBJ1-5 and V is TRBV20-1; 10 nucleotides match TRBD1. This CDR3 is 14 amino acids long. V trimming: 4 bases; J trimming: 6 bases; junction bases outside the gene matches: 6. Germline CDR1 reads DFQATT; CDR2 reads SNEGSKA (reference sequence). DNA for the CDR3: TGCAGTGCTACGACCGGACAGGGGGGTCAGCCCCAGCATTTT. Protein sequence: CSATTGQGGQPQHF.

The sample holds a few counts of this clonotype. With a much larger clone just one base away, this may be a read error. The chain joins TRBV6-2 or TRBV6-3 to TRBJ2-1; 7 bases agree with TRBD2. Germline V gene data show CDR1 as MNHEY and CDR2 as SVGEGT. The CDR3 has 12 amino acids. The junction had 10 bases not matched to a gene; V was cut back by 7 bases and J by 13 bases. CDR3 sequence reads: CASTRSGETQFF. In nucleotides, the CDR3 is TGTGCCAGCACGAGAAGCGGGGAGACCCAGTTCTTC.

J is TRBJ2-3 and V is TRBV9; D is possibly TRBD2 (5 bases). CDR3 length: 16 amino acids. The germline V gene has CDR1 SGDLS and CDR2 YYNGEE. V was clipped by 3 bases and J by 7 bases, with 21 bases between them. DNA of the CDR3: TGTGCCAGCAGCGGCCTCCAACTAGGACCTTCCTATACGCAGTATTTT. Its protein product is CASSGLQLGPSYTQYF.

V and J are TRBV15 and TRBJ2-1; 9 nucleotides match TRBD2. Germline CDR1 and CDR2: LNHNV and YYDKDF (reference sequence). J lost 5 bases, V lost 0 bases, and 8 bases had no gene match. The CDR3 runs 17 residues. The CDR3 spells CATSRDQAGGIHNEQFF. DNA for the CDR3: TGTGCCACCAGCAGAGATCAAGCGGGAGGAATTCACAATGAGCAGTTCTTC.

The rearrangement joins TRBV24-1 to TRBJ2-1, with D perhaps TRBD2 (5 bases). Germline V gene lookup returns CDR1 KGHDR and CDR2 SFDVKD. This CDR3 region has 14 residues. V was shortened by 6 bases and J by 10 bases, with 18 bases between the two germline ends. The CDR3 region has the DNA TGTGCCACCAGTCTTGACGGGGATTCCTACGAGCAGTTCTTC. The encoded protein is CATSLDGDSYEQFF.

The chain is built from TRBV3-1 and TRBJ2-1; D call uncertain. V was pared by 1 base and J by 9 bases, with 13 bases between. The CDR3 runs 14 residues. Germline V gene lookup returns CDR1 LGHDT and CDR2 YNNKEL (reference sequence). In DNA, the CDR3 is TGTGCCAGCAGCCAAGTTGCGAGGTTGGGTGAGCAGTTCTTC. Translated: CASSQVARLGEQFF.

CDR3 in amino acids: CASSNRAGASYEQYF. DNA of the CDR3: TGTGCCAGCAGTAACCGGGCGGGCGCTTCCTACGAGCAGTACTTC. The V and J genes are TRBV9 and TRBJ2-4; a possible D gene is TRBD2 (5 bases). The DNA end lines up better with TRBJ2-7; the J call may be wrong. The length of the CDR3 is 15 residues. Germline V gene data show CDR1 as SGDLS and CDR2 as YYNGEE.

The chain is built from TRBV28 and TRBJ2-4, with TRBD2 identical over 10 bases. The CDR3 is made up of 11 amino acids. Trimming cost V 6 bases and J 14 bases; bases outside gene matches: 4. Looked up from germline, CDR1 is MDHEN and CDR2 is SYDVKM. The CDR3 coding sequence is TGTGCCAGCAGGGATGGACTAGCGGAGTACTTC. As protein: CASRDGLAEYF.

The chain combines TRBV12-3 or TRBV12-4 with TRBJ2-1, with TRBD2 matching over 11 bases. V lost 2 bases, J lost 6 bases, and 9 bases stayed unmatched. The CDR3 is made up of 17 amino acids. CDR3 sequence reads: CASSLSAGSGRANEQFF. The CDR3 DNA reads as TGTGCCAGCAGTTTAAGTGCTGGTAGCGGGAGGGCCAATGAGCAGTTCTTC.

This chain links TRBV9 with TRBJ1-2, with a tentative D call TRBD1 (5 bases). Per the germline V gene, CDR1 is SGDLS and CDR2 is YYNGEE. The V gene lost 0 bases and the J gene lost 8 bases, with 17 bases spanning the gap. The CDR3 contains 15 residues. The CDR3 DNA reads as TGTGCCAGCAGCGTAGAGGGCGGGGGAACTCGCGGCTACACCTTC. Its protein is CASSVEGGGTRGYTF.

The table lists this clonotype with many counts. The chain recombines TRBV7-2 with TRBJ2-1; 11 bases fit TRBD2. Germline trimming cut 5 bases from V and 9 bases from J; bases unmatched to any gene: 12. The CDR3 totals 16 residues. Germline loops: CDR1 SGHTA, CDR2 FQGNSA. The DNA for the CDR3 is TGTGCCAGCAGCACCCGGGTAGCGGGGGGGCAGGGTGAGCAGTTCTTC. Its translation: CASSTRVAGGQGEQFF.

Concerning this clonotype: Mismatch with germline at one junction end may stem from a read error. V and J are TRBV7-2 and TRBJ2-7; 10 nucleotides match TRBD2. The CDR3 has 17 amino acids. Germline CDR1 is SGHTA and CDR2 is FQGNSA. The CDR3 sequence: CASSLDLAGAGSYEQHF. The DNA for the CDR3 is TGCGCCAGCAGCTTAGATCTAGCGGGGGCAGGGTCCTACGAGCAGCACTTC.

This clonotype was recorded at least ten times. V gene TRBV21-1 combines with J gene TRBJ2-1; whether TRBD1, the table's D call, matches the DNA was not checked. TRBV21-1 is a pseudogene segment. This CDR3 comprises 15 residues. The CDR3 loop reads CASSKDRWGQNEQFF. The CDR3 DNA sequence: TGTGCCAGCAGCAAAGATCGGTGGGGGCAAAATGAGCAGTTCTTC.

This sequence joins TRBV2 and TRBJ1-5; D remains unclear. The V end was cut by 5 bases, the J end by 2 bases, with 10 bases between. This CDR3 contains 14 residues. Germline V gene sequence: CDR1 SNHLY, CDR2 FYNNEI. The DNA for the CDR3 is TGTGCCAGCAGTATCGAGAGGCGCAATCAGCCCCAGCATTTT. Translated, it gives CASSIERRNQPQHF. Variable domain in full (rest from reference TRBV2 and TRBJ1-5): EPEVTQTPSHQVTQMGQEVILRCVPISNHLYFYWYRQILGQKVEFLVSFYNNEISEKSEIFDDQFSVERPDGSNFTLKIRSTKLEDSAMYFCASSIERRNQPQHFGDGTRLSIL.

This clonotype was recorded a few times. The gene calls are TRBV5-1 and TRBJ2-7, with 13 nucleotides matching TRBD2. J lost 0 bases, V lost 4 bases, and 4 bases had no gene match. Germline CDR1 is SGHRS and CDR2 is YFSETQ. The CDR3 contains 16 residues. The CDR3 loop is CASSTGLAGASYEQYF. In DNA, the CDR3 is TGCGCCAGCAGCACCGGACTAGCGGGGGCCTCCTACGAGCAGTACTTC.

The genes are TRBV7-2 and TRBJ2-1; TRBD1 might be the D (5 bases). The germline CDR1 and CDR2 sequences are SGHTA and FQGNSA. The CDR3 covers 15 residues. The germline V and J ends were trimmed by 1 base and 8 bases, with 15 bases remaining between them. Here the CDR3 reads CASSLEQGAHHEQFF. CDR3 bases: TGTGCCAGCAGCTTAGAGCAGGGTGCCCATCATGAGCAGTTCTTC.

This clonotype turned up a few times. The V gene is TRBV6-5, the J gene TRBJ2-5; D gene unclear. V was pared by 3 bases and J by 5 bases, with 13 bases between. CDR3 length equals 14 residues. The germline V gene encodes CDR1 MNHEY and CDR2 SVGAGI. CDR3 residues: CASSYVGSRETQYF. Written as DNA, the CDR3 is TGTGCCAGCAGTTATGTGGGGTCCCGGGAGACCCAGTACTTC.

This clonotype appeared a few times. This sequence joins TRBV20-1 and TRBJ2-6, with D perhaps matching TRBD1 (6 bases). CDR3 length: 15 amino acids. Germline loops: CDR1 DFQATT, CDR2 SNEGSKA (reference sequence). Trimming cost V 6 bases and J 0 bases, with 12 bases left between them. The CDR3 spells CSAGHLASGANVLTF. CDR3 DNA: TGCAGTGCGGGACACCTAGCCTCTGGGGCCAACGTCCTGACTTTC.